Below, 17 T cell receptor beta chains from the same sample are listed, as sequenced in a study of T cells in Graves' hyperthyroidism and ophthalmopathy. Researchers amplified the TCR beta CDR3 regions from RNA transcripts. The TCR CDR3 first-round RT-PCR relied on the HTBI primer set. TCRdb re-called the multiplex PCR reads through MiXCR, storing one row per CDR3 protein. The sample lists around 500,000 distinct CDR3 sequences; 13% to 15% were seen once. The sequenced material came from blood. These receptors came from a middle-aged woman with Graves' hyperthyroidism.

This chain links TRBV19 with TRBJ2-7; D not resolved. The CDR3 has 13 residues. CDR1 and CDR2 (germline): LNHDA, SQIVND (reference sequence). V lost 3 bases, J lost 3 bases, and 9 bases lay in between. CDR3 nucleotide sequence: TGTGCCAGTAGTATTGATCTCCGCTACGAGCAGTACTTC. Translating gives CASSIDLRYEQYF. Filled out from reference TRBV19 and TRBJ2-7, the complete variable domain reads DGGITQSPKYLFRKEGQNVTLSCEQNLNHDAMYWYRQDPGQGLRLIYYSQIVNDFQKGDIAEGYSVSREKKESFPLTVTSAQKNPTAFYLCASSIDLRYEQYFGPGTRLTVT.

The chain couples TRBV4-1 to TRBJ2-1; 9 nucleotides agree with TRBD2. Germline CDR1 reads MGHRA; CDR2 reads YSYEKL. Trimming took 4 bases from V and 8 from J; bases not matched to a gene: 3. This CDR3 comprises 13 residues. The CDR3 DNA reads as TGCGCCAGCAGCCGACTAGCGGATGATGAGCAGTTCTTC. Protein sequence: CASSRLADDEQFF.

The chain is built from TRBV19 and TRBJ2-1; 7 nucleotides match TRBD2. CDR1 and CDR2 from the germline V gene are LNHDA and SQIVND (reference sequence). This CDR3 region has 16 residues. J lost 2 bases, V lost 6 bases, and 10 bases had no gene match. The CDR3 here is CASRATLATTYNEQFF. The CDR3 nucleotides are TGTGCCAGTAGAGCGACACTAGCGACTACCTACAATGAGCAGTTCTTC.

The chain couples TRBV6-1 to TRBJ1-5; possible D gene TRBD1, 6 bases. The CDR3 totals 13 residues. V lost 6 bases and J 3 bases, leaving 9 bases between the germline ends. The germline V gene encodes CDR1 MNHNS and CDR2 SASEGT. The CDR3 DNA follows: TGTGCCAGCAGCACAGGGCACAATCAGCCCCAGCATTTT. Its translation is CASSTGHNQPQHF.

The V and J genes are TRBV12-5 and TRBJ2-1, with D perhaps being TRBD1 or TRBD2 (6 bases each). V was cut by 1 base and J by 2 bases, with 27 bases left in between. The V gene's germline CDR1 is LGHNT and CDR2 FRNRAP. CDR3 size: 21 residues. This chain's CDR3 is CASGLAYFGGLIGGTYNEQFF. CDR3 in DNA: TGTGCTAGTGGTTTGGCCTACTTTGGTGGTCTTATAGGGGGGACCTACAATGAGCAGTTCTTC. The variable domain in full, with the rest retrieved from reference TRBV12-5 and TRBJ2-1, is DARVTQTPRHKVTEMGQEVTMRCQPILGHNTVFWYRQTMMQGLELLAYFRNRAPLDDSGMPKDRFSAEMPDATLATLKIQPSEPRDSAVYFCASGLAYFGGLIGGTYNEQFFGPGTRLTVL.

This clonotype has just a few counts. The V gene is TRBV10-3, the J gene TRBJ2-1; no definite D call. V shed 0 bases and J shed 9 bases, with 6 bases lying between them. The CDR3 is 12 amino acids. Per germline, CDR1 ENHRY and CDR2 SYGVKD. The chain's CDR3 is CAISESGFEQFF. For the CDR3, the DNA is TGTGCCATCAGTGAGTCTGGGTTTGAGCAGTTCTTC.

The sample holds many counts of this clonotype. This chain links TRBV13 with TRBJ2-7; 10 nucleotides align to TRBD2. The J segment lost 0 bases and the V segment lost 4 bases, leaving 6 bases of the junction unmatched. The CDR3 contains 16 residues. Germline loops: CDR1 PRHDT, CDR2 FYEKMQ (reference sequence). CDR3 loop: CASSSKTSGPSYEQYF. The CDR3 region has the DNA TGTGCCAGCAGCTCGAAGACTAGCGGGCCCTCCTACGAGCAGTACTTC.

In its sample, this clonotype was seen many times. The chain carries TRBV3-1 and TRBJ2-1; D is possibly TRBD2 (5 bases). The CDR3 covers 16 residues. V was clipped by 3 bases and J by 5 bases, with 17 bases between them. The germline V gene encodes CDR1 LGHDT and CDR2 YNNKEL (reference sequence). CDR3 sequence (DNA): TGTGCCAGCAGCCATATGGACTCTCAATACCACAATGAGCAGTTCTTC. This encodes CASSHMDSQYHNEQFF.

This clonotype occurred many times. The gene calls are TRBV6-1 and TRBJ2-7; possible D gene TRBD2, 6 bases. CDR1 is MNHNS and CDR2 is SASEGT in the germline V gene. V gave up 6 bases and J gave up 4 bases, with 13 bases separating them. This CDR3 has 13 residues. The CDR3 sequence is CASSSHGGYEQYF. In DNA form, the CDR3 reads TGTGCCAGCAGCTCCCACGGGGGATACGAGCAGTACTTC.

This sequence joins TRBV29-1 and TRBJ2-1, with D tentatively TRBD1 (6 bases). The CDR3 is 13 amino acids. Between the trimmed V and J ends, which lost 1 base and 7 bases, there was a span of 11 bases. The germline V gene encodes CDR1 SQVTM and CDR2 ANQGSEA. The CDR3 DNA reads TGCAGCGTTGAAGGGCCAGGGGCTAATGAGCAGTTCTTC. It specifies CSVEGPGANEQFF.

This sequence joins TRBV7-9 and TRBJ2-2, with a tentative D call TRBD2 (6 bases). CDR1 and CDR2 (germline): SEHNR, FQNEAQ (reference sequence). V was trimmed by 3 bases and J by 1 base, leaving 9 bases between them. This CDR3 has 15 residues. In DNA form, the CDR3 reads TGTGCCAGCAGCTTGGCGGGGAAGAACACCGGGGAGCTGTTTTTT. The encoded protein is CASSLAGKNTGELFF.

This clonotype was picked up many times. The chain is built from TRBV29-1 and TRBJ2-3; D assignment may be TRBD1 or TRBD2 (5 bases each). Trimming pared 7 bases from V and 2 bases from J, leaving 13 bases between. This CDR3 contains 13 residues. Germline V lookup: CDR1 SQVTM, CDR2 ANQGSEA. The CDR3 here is CSGSRDLTDTQYF. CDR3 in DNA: TGCAGCGGGAGCCGGGACCTCACAGATACGCAGTATTTT.

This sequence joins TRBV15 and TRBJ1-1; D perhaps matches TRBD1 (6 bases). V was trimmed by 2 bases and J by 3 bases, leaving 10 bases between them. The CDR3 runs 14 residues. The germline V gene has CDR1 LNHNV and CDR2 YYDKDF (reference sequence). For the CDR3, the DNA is TGTGCCACCAGCAGATACAGGGAGGACACTGAAGCTTTCTTT. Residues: CATSRYREDTEAFF.

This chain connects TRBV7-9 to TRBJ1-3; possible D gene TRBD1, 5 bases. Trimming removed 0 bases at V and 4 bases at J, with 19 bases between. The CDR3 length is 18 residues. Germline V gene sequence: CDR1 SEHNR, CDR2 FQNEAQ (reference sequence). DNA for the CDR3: TGTGCCAGCAGCTTAGCCCCACAGGAGATATTCCCCGGAAACACCATATATTTT. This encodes CASSLAPQEIFPGNTIYF. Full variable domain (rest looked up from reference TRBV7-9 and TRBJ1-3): DTGVSQNPRHKITKRGQNVTFRCDPISEHNRLYWYRQTLGQGPEFLTYFQNEAQLEKSRLLSDRFSAERPKGSFSTLEIQRTEQGDSAMYLCASSLAPQEIFPGNTIYFGEGSWLTVV.

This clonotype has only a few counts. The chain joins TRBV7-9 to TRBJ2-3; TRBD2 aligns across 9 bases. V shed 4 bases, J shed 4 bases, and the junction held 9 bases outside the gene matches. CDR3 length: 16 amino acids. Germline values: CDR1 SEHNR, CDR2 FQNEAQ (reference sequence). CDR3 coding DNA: TGTGCCAGCAGCTCACCGACTAGCGGTACCCCAGATACGCAGTATTTT. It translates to CASSSPTSGTPDTQYF. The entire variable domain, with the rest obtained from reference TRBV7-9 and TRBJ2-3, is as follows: DTGVSQNPRHKITKRGQNVTFRCDPISEHNRLYWYRQTLGQGPEFLTYFQNEAQLEKSRLLSDRFSAERPKGSFSTLEIQRTEQGDSAMYLCASSSPTSGTPDTQYFGPGTRLTVL.

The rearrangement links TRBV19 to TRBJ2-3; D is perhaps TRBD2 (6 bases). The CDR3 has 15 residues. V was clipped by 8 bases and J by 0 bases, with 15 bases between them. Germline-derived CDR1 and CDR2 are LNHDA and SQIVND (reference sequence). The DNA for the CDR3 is TGTGCCAGTCGCCTCGGGGGAAGGAGCACAGATACGCAGTATTTT. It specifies CASRLGGRSTDTQYF.

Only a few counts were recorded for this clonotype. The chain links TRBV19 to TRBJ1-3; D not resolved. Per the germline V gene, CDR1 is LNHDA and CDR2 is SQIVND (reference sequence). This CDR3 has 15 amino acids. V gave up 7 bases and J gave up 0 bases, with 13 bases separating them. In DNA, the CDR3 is TGTGCCAGTACTCCTTCCTCTAGCTCTGGAAACACCATATATTTT. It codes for CASTPSSSSGNTIYF.